The clone carrying this T cell receptor (beta chain) was found many times. Every one of the donors was a healthy Caucasian. TCRdb analysed the 5' RACE reads with MiXCR anew, one entry per CDR3 protein. The data contain 500,000 to 600,000 distinct CDR3 sequences, about 20% of them singletons. This sample was taken from a study of identical twins. The germline V gene has CDR1 SGHRS and CDR2 YFSETQ. The CDR3 covers 12 residues. Trimming cost V 0 bases and J 7 bases, with 8 bases left between them. The data also belong to a second study, concerning T cells expressing NK-cell markers. That work states: It was sorted CD3+CD56-NKG2C+, CD3+CD56+NKG2C- and CD3+CD56+NKG2C+ T cells that provided the TCR beta repertoires. The authors applied an anti-gamma-delta TCR antibody in several experiments, and it restricted sorting to alpha-beta TCR T cells.

The V and J genes are TRBV5-1 and TRBJ2-7; D is unclear. Source material: CD4+ T cells sorted from blood. This clonotype was sampled from a woman aged 18-29 years in good health. CDR3 region: CASSLDWGEQYF. CDR3 bases: TGCGCCAGCAGCTTGGATTGGGGAGAGCAGTACTTC.